The 29 T cell receptor beta chains reported below all come from one sample, sequenced in a study of T cell responses to AZD1222 COVID-19 vaccine. Some clones are missing from TCRdb's copy, which holds only in-frame ones; the method was immunoSEQ multiplex PCR. Of 110,000 or so clones detected, about 88% appear once; the ten largest clones hold under 20%. The specimen was peripheral blood, collected on day 0 of AZD1222 vaccination. The receptors stem from an adult in good health.

The chain employs TRBV2 and TRBJ2-7; 10 bases match TRBD1. This CDR3 region has 15 residues. Per germline, CDR1 SNHLY and CDR2 FYNNEI. Germline trimming cut 6 bases from V and 4 bases from J; bases unmatched to any gene: 9. In DNA, the CDR3 is TGTGCCAGCAGCCCCGGGGGACAGGGGTGGTACGAGCAGTACTTC. Translating it yields CASSPGGQGWYEQYF. Based on the CDR3 plus reference TRBV2 and TRBJ2-7, the full variable domain is EPEVTQTPSHQVTQMGQEVILRCVPISNHLYFYWYRQILGQKVEFLVSFYNNEISEKSEIFDDQFSVERPDGSNFTLKIRSTKLEDSAMYFCASSPGGQGWYEQYFGPGTRLTVT.

The chain joins TRBV19 to TRBJ1-2; tentatively, D is TRBD1 (5 bases). CDR3 size: 14 residues. V lost 4 bases, J lost 4 bases, and 13 bases lay in between. In germline, CDR1 is LNHDA, CDR2 SQIVND (reference sequence). The CDR3 protein is CASSSGTFGYGYTF. The CDR3, as DNA: TGTGCCAGTAGTAGTGGGACCTTCGGCTATGGCTACACCTTC.

The chain recombines TRBV6-2 or TRBV6-3 with TRBJ1-5; D gene ambiguous. The CDR3 consists of 17 residues. The germline V gene encodes CDR1 MNHEY and CDR2 SVGEGT. V lost 0 bases and J lost 0, with 12 bases in between. DNA for the CDR3: TGTGCCAGCAGTTACTCATCCGGGGTGAATAGCAATCAGCCCCAGCATTTT. It yields the protein CASSYSSGVNSNQPQHF.

The chain carries TRBV25-1 and TRBJ1-3, with a tentative D call TRBD1 (6 bases). V was trimmed by 5 bases and J by 6 bases, leaving 17 bases between them. CDR1 MGHDK and CDR2 SYGVNS come from the germline V gene. The CDR3 is 15 amino acids. The DNA of the CDR3 is TGTGCCAGCAGTTACGAGGGGGGAGGGGAAAACACCATATATTTT. Its protein product is CASSYEGGGENTIYF.

The chain combines TRBV19 with TRBJ2-2; TRBD2 matches 9 bases. The junction had 6 bases not matched to a gene; V was cut back by 5 bases and J by 5 bases. Looked up from germline, CDR1 is LNHDA and CDR2 is SQIVND (reference sequence). The CDR3 is 15 amino acids. CDR3 sequence: CASSGAGGWTGELFF. DNA of the CDR3: TGTGCCAGTAGTGGGGCGGGAGGGTGGACCGGGGAGCTGTTTTTT.

The chain employs TRBV7-9 and TRBJ1-3; D not resolved. There are 17 residues in the CDR3. CDR1 SEHNR and CDR2 FQNEAQ come from the germline V gene (reference sequence). V was pared by 3 bases and J by 0 bases, with 15 bases between. This chain's CDR3 is CASSFPPGQSSGNTIYF. The CDR3 nucleotides read TGTGCCAGCAGCTTCCCCCCCGGCCAAAGCTCTGGAAACACCATATATTTT.

The CDR3 DNA follows: TGTGCCAGTAACACTAGGGCGAACACCGGGGAGCTGTTTTTT. The encoded protein is CASNTRANTGELFF. The chain is built from TRBV19 and TRBJ2-2; weak D call: TRBD2 (5 bases). The CDR3 consists of 14 residues. Per germline, CDR1 LNHDA and CDR2 SQIVND (reference sequence). With 7 bases removed from V and 0 bases from J, the gap between germline ends came to 9 bases.

This chain connects TRBV3-1 (or the pseudogene TRBV3-2) to TRBJ2-1; 13 bases are a match to TRBD2. J gave up 4 bases and V 4 bases, and 13 bases lay outside the gene matches. This CDR3 has 19 amino acids. Germline CDR1 is LGHDT and CDR2 is YNNKEL (reference sequence). The CDR3 reads CASSPQVPGLAGPYNEQFF. The CDR3, as DNA: TGTGCCAGCAGCCCCCAAGTCCCGGGACTAGCGGGGCCATACAATGAGCAGTTCTTC.

The rearrangement uses TRBV2 and TRBJ2-5; no definite D call. CDR1 and CDR2 (germline): SNHLY, FYNNEI. Trimming cost V 6 bases and J 0 bases, with 8 bases left between them. The CDR3 is 13 residues long. The CDR3 DNA reads as TGTGCCAGCAGGTGGGCGGACCAAGAGACCCAGTACTTC. It yields the protein CASRWADQETQYF.

V and J are TRBV5-1 and TRBJ1-2, with D possibly matching TRBD1 (5 bases). Germline-derived CDR1 and CDR2 are SGHRS and YFSETQ. V lost 4 bases and J lost 8, with 21 bases in between. The CDR3 covers 15 residues. CDR3 sequence: CASSRFSFRGGGYTF. CDR3 in DNA: TGCGCCAGCAGCCGCTTCTCGTTCCGCGGGGGGGGCTACACCTTC. Full variable domain (rest looked up from reference TRBV5-1 and TRBJ1-2): KAGVTQTPRYLIKTRGQQVTLSCSPISGHRSVSWYQQTPGQGLQFLFEYFSETQRNKGNFPGRFSGRQFSNSRSEMNVSTLELGDSALYLCASSRFSFRGGGYTFGSGTRLTVV.

The gene calls are TRBV4-3 and TRBJ2-1; the D gene is possibly TRBD2 (6 bases). Looked up from germline, CDR1 is LGHNA and CDR2 is YSLEER. V dropped 1 base and J dropped 6 bases, with 13 bases sitting between them. The CDR3 runs to 15 residues. CDR3 DNA sequence: TGCGCCAGCAGCCAAGCCGGGAGCTACGGCAATGAGCAGTTCTTC. Protein product: CASSQAGSYGNEQFF.

The V and J genes are TRBV7-9 and TRBJ1-6, with D possibly TRBD1 on 5 matching bases. The CDR3 length is 13 residues. Germline V gene data show CDR1 as SEHNR and CDR2 as FQNEAQ (reference sequence). The ends were cut back, 5 bases at V and 6 bases at J, with 8 bases in the middle. As DNA, the CDR3 is TGTGCCAGCAGCGGGGACGGTAATTCACCCCTCCACTTT. Its translation: CASSGDGNSPLHF.

Only one count was recorded for this clone. The gene calls are TRBV30 and TRBJ1-1; D is undetermined. The CDR3 is 10 residues long. Between the trimmed V and J ends, which lost 8 bases and 0 bases, there was a span of 4 bases. Germline loops: CDR1 GTSNPN, CDR2 SVGIG (reference sequence). This CDR3 is CALMNTEAFF. CDR3 DNA: TGTGCCCTCATGAACACTGAAGCTTTCTTT.

The chain is built from TRBV19 and TRBJ2-2; D remains ambiguous. This CDR3 comprises 16 residues. Per the germline V gene, CDR1 is LNHDA and CDR2 is SQIVND (reference sequence). V was pared by 4 bases and J by 3 bases, with 15 bases between. The CDR3 coding sequence is TGTGCCAGTAGTAGGGCCCCGCGCACCCACACCGGGGAGCTGTTTTTT. It encodes CASSRAPRTHTGELFF. Full variable domain (missing parts from reference TRBV19 and TRBJ2-2): DGGITQSPKYLFRKEGQNVTLSCEQNLNHDAMYWYRQDPGQGLRLIYYSQIVNDFQKGDIAEGYSVSREKKESFPLTVTSAQKNPTAFYLCASSRAPRTHTGELFFGEGSRLTVL.

V is TRBV9 and J is TRBJ1-5, with a possible D match to TRBD1 (6 bases). The V and J ends lost 3 bases and 6 bases respectively, with 13 bases between them. Germline-derived CDR1 and CDR2 are SGDLS and YYNGEE. CDR3 size: 14 residues. This chain's CDR3 is CASSAGADGQPQHF. The DNA of the CDR3 is TGTGCCAGCAGCGCGGGGGCAGACGGTCAGCCCCAGCATTTT. Full variable domain (remainder filled in from reference TRBV9 and TRBJ1-5): DSGVTQTPKHLITATGQRVTLRCSPRSGDLSVYWYQQSLDQGLQFLIQYYNGEERAKGNILERFSAQQFPDLHSELNLSSLELGDSALYFCASSAGADGQPQHFGDGTRLSIL.

This clone was seen a single time. J is TRBJ2-5 and V is TRBV5-1; D is perhaps TRBD2 (6 bases). CDR3 size: 17 residues. V was trimmed by 0 bases and J by 2 bases, leaving 17 bases between them. The germline V gene encodes CDR1 SGHRS and CDR2 YFSETQ. The CDR3 region has the DNA TGCGCCAGCAGCTTGGTCGGGGGAGTCACTGGACAAGAGACCCAGTACTTC. Encoded protein: CASSLVGGVTGQETQYF.

This rearrangement joins TRBV14 to TRBJ1-2, with D tentatively TRBD1 (5 bases). This CDR3 spans 12 amino acids. Germline CDR1 is SGHDN and CDR2 is FVKESK. V was cut by 4 bases and J by 4 bases, with 7 bases left in between. The CDR3 DNA reads TGTGCCAGCAGCCGGCAGGGCTATGGCTACACCTTC. Protein: CASSRQGYGYTF.

The chain is built from TRBV6-2 or TRBV6-3 and TRBJ2-2, with TRBD1 matching 10 bases. Per the germline V gene, CDR1 is MNHEY and CDR2 is SVGEGT. V shed 5 bases, J shed 1 base, and the junction held 7 bases outside the gene matches. This CDR3 region has 17 residues. The CDR3 sequence: CASSDRQGARNTGELFF. DNA for the CDR3: TGTGCCAGCAGTGACCGACAGGGGGCCCGGAACACCGGGGAGCTGTTTTTT.

The chain links TRBV10-2 to TRBJ1-6, with 10 nucleotides matching TRBD1. In germline, CDR1 is WSHSY, CDR2 SAAADI. Trimming cost V 7 bases and J 9 bases; bases outside gene matches: 9. The CDR3 has 15 amino acids. The DNA of the CDR3 is TGCGCCAGCACCAATTCGGGACAGGGGAGTTCACCCCTCCACTTT. Translating gives CASTNSGQGSSPLHF.

The rearrangement uses TRBV6-2 or TRBV6-3 and TRBJ1-2; 7 bases fit TRBD1. The V gene end was trimmed by 2 bases and the J gene end by 4 bases; junction bases not matched to a gene: 10. Germline assignment: CDR1 MNHEY and CDR2 SVGEGT. This CDR3 is built from 16 residues. The CDR3 loop reads CASSYPEGAIVYGYTF. CDR3 nucleotide sequence: TGTGCCAGCAGTTACCCGGAGGGGGCTATTGTCTATGGCTACACCTTC.

The V and J genes are TRBV5-8 and TRBJ1-1, with 8 positions matching TRBD1. Germline V CDR1 and CDR2: SGHTS, YDEGEE. J was trimmed by 5 bases and V by 1 base; bases with no gene match: 7. The CDR3 consists of 15 residues. This CDR3 reads CASSLRQGWATEAFF. CDR3 in DNA: TGTGCCAGCAGCTTGCGACAGGGGTGGGCTACTGAAGCTTTCTTT.

The V gene is TRBV7-2, the J gene TRBJ2-1; 12 bases align to TRBD2. The CDR3 spans 13 residues. Germline V gives CDR1 SGHTA, CDR2 FQGNSA. Trimming cost V 4 bases and J 10 bases; bases outside gene matches: 2. The CDR3: CASSWGLAGEQFF. CDR3 DNA: TGTGCCAGCAGCTGGGGACTAGCGGGCGAGCAGTTCTTC.

This clone was observed a handful of times. The chain's CDR3 is CASGGPGQGVYNSPLHF. DNA for the CDR3: TGTGCCAGTGGGGGTCCGGGACAGGGGGTTTATAATTCACCCCTCCACTTT. The chain carries TRBV28 and TRBJ1-6, with TRBD1 matching over 11 bases. The V and J ends lost 9 bases and 4 bases, in that order; junction bases with no gene match: 11. The CDR3 has 17 residues. CDR1 and CDR2 (germline): MDHEN, SYDVKM.

The V call is TRBV19, the J call TRBJ1-5, with 8 nucleotides matching TRBD1. With V trimmed by 2 bases and J by 2 bases, 8 bases remained unmatched. Germline V CDR1 and CDR2: LNHDA, SQIVND (reference sequence). The CDR3 is made up of 17 amino acids. The CDR3 DNA follows: TGTGCCAGTAGTATAAGGAGGACAGGGAACGGCAATCAGCCCCAGCATTTT. Its protein product is CASSIRRTGNGNQPQHF.

This clone was detected only once. J is TRBJ2-5 and V is TRBV7-2, with 10 bases that match TRBD1. V was clipped by 9 bases and J by 5 bases; unmatched bases: 9. CDR3 size: 14 residues. Germline CDR1 and CDR2: SGHTA and FQGNSA. The CDR3 bases are TGTGCCAGTACACGGGACAGGGGATGGGAGACCCAGTACTTC. As protein: CASTRDRGWETQYF.

A few counts support this clone. V usage is TRBV5-1 and J usage is TRBJ2-1; D gene uncertain. Trimming stripped 0 bases from V and 1 base from J, with 8 bases between. From germline, CDR1 is SGHRS and CDR2 YFSETQ. This CDR3 contains 15 residues. CDR3 nucleotides: TGCGCCAGCAGCTTGGACCCTAGTTCCTACAATGAGCAGTTCTTC. The encoded protein is CASSLDPSSYNEQFF.

There are a few counts of this clone. The rearrangement joins TRBV4-3 to TRBJ1-2; D gene unclear. V was pared by 4 bases and J by 1 base, with 13 bases between. This CDR3 is 15 amino acids long. In germline, CDR1 is LGHNA, CDR2 YSLEER. The CDR3 DNA sequence: TGCGCCAGCAGCCCAACATTAATGGGTAACTATGGCTACACCTTC. Its translation is CASSPTLMGNYGYTF.

Only one count was recorded for this clone. V is TRBV10-3 and J is TRBJ1-1, with a tentative D call TRBD1 (6 bases). Germline lookup yields CDR1 ENHRY and CDR2 SYGVKD. Deletions cut 6 bases from V and 5 bases from J, with 25 bases between. The CDR3 has 17 amino acids. CDR3 sequence reads: CAIRGSQTGPIGTEAFF. CDR3 nucleotides: TGTGCCATCAGAGGGTCCCAAACAGGGCCCATCGGGACTGAAGCTTTCTTT.

The V call is TRBV30, the J call TRBJ1-3, with 11 bases matching TRBD1. Trimming removed 1 base from V and 5 bases from J; junction bases left unmatched: 7. The V gene's germline CDR1 is GTSNPN and CDR2 SVGIG (reference sequence). This CDR3 is built from 16 residues. The CDR3 DNA is TGTGCCTGGAGTGCCAGGGGACAGGGGGGCAGAAACACCATATATTTT. As protein: CAWSARGQGGRNTIYF.